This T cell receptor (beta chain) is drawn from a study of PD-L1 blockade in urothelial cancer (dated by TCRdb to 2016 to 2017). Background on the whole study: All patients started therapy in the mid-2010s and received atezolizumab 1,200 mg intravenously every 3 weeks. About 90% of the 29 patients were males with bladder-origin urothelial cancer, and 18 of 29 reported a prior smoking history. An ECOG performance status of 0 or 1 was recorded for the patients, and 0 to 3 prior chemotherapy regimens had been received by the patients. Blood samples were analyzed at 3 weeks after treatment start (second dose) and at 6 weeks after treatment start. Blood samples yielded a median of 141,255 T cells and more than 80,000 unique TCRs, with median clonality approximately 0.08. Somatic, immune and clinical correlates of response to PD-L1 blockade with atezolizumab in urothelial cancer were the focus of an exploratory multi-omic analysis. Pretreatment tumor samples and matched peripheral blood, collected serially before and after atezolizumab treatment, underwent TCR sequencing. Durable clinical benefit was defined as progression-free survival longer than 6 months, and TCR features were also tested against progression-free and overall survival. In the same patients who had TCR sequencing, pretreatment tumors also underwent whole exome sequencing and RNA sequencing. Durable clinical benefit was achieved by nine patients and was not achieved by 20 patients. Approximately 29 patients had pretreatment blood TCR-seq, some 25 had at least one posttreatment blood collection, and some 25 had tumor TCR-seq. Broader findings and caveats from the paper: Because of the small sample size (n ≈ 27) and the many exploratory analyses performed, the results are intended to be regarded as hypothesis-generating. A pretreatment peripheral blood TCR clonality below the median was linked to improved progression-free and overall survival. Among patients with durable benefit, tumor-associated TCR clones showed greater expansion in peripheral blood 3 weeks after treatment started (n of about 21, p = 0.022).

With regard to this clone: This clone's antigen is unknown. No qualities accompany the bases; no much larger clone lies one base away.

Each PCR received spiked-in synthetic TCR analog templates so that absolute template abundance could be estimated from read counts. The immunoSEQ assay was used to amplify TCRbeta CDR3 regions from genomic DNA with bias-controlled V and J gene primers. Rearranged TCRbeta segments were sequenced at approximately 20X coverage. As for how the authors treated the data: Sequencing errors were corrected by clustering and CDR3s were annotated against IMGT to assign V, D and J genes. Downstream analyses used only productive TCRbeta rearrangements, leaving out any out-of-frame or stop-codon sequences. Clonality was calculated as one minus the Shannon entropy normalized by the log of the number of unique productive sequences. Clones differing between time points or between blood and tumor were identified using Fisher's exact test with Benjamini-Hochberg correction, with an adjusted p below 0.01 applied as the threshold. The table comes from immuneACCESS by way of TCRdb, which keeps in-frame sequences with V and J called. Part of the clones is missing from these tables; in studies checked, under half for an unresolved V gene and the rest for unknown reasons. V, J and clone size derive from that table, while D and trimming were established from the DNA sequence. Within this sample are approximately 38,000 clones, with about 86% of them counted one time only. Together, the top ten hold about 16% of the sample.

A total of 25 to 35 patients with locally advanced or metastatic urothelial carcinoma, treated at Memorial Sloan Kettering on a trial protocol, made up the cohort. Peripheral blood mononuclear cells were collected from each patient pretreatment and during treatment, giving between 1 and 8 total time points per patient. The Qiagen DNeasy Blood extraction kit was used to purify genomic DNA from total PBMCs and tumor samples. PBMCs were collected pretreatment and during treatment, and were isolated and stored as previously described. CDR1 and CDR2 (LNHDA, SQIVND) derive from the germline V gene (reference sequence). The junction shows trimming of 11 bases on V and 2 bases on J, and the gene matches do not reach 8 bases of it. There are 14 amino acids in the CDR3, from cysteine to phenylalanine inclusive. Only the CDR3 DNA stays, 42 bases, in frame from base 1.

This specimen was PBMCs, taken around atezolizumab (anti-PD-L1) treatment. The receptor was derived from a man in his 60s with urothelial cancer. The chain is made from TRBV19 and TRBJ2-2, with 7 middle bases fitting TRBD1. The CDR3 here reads CACLDRANTGELFF. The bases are TGTGCCTGCCTCGACAGGGCAAACACCGGGGAGCTGTTTTTT. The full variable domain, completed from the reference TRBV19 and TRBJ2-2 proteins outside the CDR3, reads DGGITQSPKYLFRKEGQNVTLSCEQNLNHDAMYWYRQDPGQGLRLIYYSQIVNDFQKGDIAEGYSVSREKKESFPLTVTSAQKNPTAFYLCACLDRANTGELFFGEGSRLTVL.